Listed here are 31 T cell receptor beta chains from one sample, sequenced in a study of response to subunit inactivated influenza vaccine. TCRdb fed the RT-PCR reads into MiXCR, producing one record per CDR3 protein. The top ten clones hold 25% to 35% of a sample with approximately 170,000 distinct CDR3 sequences, about 12% of them seen once. These data also featured in a second study, about T cells expressing NK-cell markers. That paper notes: The cDNA for TCR beta came from 5'RACE template switching with UMIs.

The sequencing used CD8+ T cells sorted from PBMCs, collected 11 to 12 days after vaccination. The receptors here all came from a man aged 50 to 60 who received an inactivated influenza vaccine.

This clonotype was recorded at least ten times. The chain combines TRBV29-1 with TRBJ2-1; 7 nucleotides line up with TRBD2. V lost 2 bases, J lost 4 bases, and 5 bases stayed unmatched. The CDR3 has 14 residues. CDR1 SQVTM and CDR2 ANQGSEA come from the germline V gene. The chain's CDR3 is CSVERQRGYNEQFF. The CDR3 nucleotides are TGCAGCGTTGAACGGCAGCGGGGTTACAATGAGCAGTTCTTC.

About this clonotype: This CDR3 is missing its conserved last phenylalanine or tryptophan, likely due to a read error. The DNA is omitted, as the CDR3 cannot be located on it reliably, and the CDR3 follows TCRdb's listing. This chain connects TRBV2 to TRBJ1-2; TRBD1 is the table's D call and was not checked against the DNA. Germline CDR1 is SNHLY and CDR2 is FYNNEI. Inclusive of both ends, the CDR3 amounts to 10 amino acids. The CDR3 is CANLIGGTLS.

This clonotype was seen repeatedly, ten times or more. The J gene is TRBJ2-1, the V gene TRBV15, with 11 bases matching TRBD2. V gave up 5 bases and J gave up 4 bases; unmatched junction bases: 7. The length of the CDR3 is 16 residues. Germline V CDR1 and CDR2: LNHNV, YYDKDF (reference sequence). The CDR3 DNA is TGTGCCACCAGCCGACCGGGACTAGCGGCGTACAATGAGCAGTTCTTC. Its protein product is CATSRPGLAAYNEQFF.

This clonotype was recorded at least ten times. CDR3 protein: CASIPASTRNTEAFF. CDR3 sequence (DNA): TGTGCCAGCATCCCTGCATCAACAAGGAACACTGAAGCTTTCTTT. The chain carries TRBV2 and TRBJ1-1; no firm D call. The length of the CDR3 is 15 residues. Germline assignment: CDR1 SNHLY and CDR2 FYNNEI. V lost 7 bases and J lost 1, with 16 bases in between.

Ten or more counts support this clonotype. J is TRBJ2-2 and V is TRBV24-1, with D perhaps TRBD1 or TRBD2 (5 bases each). CDR3 length: 15 amino acids. Looked up from germline, CDR1 is KGHDR and CDR2 is SFDVKD. V lost 9 bases and J lost 1, with 14 bases in between. CDR3 nucleotide sequence: TGTGCCACCGGATGGGGGACCGAGAACACCGGGGAGCTGTTTTTT. Amino acids: CATGWGTENTGELFF.

The chain links TRBV27 to TRBJ2-7; 7 nucleotides agree with TRBD1. The germline V gene has CDR1 MNHEY and CDR2 SMNVEV (reference sequence). Trimming cost V 7 bases and J 0 bases; bases outside gene matches: 9. The CDR3 has 15 residues. CDR3 loop: CASNPSGDSSYEQYF. The DNA of the CDR3 is TGTGCCAGCAACCCATCCGGGGACAGCTCCTACGAGCAGTACTTC.

The chain recombines TRBV7-9 with TRBJ2-1, with TRBD2 as a possible D gene (6 bases). There are 15 residues in the CDR3. Trimming cost V 4 bases and J 2 bases, with 12 bases left between them. CDR1 is SEHNR and CDR2 is FQNEAQ in the germline V gene (reference sequence). CDR3 sequence (DNA): TGTGCCAGCAGCTCCACTAGCATAGCCTACAATGAGCAGTTCTTC. As protein: CASSSTSIAYNEQFF.

The chain couples TRBV12-3 or TRBV12-4 to TRBJ2-5, with TRBD2 matching over 7 bases. This CDR3 spans 13 amino acids. V lost 6 bases to trimming and J lost 3 bases; unmatched junction nucleotides: 4. This chain's CDR3 is CASRSGGEETQYF. In nucleotides, the CDR3 is TGTGCCAGCAGAAGTGGGGGGGAAGAGACCCAGTACTTC.

Ten or more counts support this clonotype. This rearrangement joins TRBV11-2 to TRBJ2-5; D unresolved. The V and J ends lost 1 base and 2 bases respectively, with 2 bases between them. This CDR3 is built from 12 residues. Germline values: CDR1 SGHAT, CDR2 FQNNGV. The CDR3, as DNA: TGTGCCAGCAGCTTAGGGCAAGAGACCCAGTACTTC. This sequence encodes CASSLGQETQYF.

The chain recombines TRBV12-3 or TRBV12-4 with TRBJ2-7; tentative D call: TRBD1 (6 bases). The V end was cut by 5 bases, the J end by 6 bases, with 26 bases between. The CDR3 loop spans 17 amino acids. CDR3 sequence: CASSPSLGSGVLSEQYF. The CDR3 DNA sequence: TGTGCCAGCAGTCCCAGTCTGGGTTCAGGGGTATTATCCGAGCAGTACTTC.

This sequence joins TRBV4-3 and TRBJ1-4; a weak D match, TRBD1 (5 bases). Germline V lookup: CDR1 LGHNA, CDR2 YSLEER. The CDR3 spans 17 residues. Trimming pared 4 bases from V and 0 bases from J, leaving 15 bases between. The CDR3 coding sequence is TGCGCCAGCAGCCTCCTTGAGTGGGGGACAACTAATGAAAAACTGTTTTTT. This translates into CASSLLEWGTTNEKLFF.

This clonotype has a count of ten or more. J is TRBJ2-1 and V is TRBV4-3; D is possibly TRBD1 or TRBD2 (6 bases each). Germline V gives CDR1 LGHNA, CDR2 YSLEER. V shed 2 bases and J shed 2 bases, with 10 bases lying between them. The CDR3 sequence is 15 residues long. The CDR3 region is CASSQLGGPYNEQFF. The CDR3 region has the DNA TGCGCCAGCAGCCAATTGGGGGGCCCCTACAATGAGCAGTTCTTC.

The V call is TRBV5-5, the J call TRBJ1-1, with 8 bases identical to TRBD1. Per the germline V gene, CDR1 is SGHKS and CDR2 is YYEKEE (reference sequence). The J segment lost 0 bases and the V segment lost 4 bases, leaving 5 bases of the junction unmatched. The CDR3 has 15 residues. For the CDR3, the DNA is TGTGCCAGCAGCGGAGCAGGGGGCCTGAACACTGAAGCTTTCTTT. Residues: CASSGAGGLNTEAFF.

This clonotype occurred a few times. The V gene is TRBV9, the J gene TRBJ2-7, with a possible D match to TRBD1 (6 bases). Germline lookup yields CDR1 SGDLS and CDR2 YYNGEE. The CDR3 covers 15 residues. V lost 0 bases to trimming and J lost 2 bases, with 12 bases between them. The CDR3 spells CASSVGGRGAYEQYF. CDR3 bases: TGTGCCAGCAGCGTAGGGGGCAGGGGCGCCTACGAGCAGTACTTC.

The table lists this clonotype with a few counts. The CDR3 here is CASSDDPNSLSYNEQFF. CDR3 sequence (DNA): TGTGCCAGCAGTGATGATCCGAACAGTCTCTCCTACAATGAGCAGTTCTTC. The V gene is TRBV2, the J gene TRBJ2-1; D is unresolved. V was clipped by 3 bases and J by 0 bases, with 15 bases between them. CDR1 and CDR2 from the germline V gene are SNHLY and FYNNEI. CDR3 length: 17 amino acids.

The chain joins TRBV20-1 to TRBJ2-5; 7 bases agree with TRBD2. The CDR3 length is 15 residues. CDR1 is DFQATT and CDR2 is SNEGSKA in the germline V gene (reference sequence). J was trimmed by 5 bases and V by 3 bases; bases with no gene match: 12. In nucleotides, the CDR3 is TGCAGTGCTAGTAAATCCGCGGGAGTTGAGGAGACCCAGTACTTC. Protein sequence: CSASKSAGVEETQYF.

This clonotype was detected once. The chain combines TRBV5-8 with TRBJ2-1; 9 bases match TRBD2. The CDR3 loop spans 15 amino acids. J was trimmed by 3 bases and V by 4 bases; bases with no gene match: 5. CDR1 and CDR2 from the germline V gene are SGHTS and YDEGEE. CDR3 region: CASSRGREGYNEQFF. As DNA, the CDR3 is TGTGCCAGCAGCAGGGGGCGGGAGGGCTACAATGAGCAGTTCTTC. Complete variable domain (other parts from reference TRBV5-8 and TRBJ2-1): EAGVTQSPTHLIKTRGQQATLRCSPISGHTSVYWYQQALGLGLQFLLWYDEGEERNRGNFPPRFSGRQFPNYSSELNVNALELEDSALYLCASSRGREGYNEQFFGPGTRLTVL.

This clonotype was detected a few times. CDR3 DNA: TGTGCCAGCAGTTTGTCAATACCGGGACAGGTGAATAATTCACCCCTCCACTTT. This gives the protein CASSLSIPGQVNNSPLHF. V gene TRBV27 combines with J gene TRBJ1-6, with TRBD1 matching 8 bases. Germline V gives CDR1 MNHEY, CDR2 SMNVEV (reference sequence). CDR3 size: 18 residues. The V and J ends lost 3 bases and 5 bases, in that order; junction bases with no gene match: 12.

V and J are TRBV5-6 and TRBJ2-1; tentative D call: TRBD1 (5 bases). The CDR3 length is 15 residues. Germline-derived CDR1 and CDR2 are SGHDT and YYEEEE. V was clipped by 0 bases and J by 5 bases, with 12 bases between them. In DNA, the CDR3 is TGTGCCAGCAGCTTGGAGACCAGGGTAGACAATGAGCAGTTCTTC. It translates to CASSLETRVDNEQFF.

The sample holds a few counts of this clonotype. This chain connects TRBV4-1 to TRBJ2-5, with 11 bases lining up with TRBD1. The CDR3 has 15 residues. Trimming at V came to 0 bases and at J to 7 bases, leaving 4 bases not matched to a gene. CDR1 and CDR2 (germline): MGHRA, YSYEKL. CDR3: CASSQDRGQGVTQYF. CDR3 DNA sequence: TGCGCCAGCAGCCAAGATAGGGGACAGGGGGTGACCCAGTACTTC.

The sample holds a few counts of this clonotype. V usage is TRBV18 and J usage is TRBJ2-1, with 10 positions matching TRBD2. Losses at the gene ends were 3 bases for V and 6 bases for J; bases not matched to a gene: 8. Germline V gene data show CDR1 as KGHSH and CDR2 as LQKENI. The CDR3 is 16 amino acids. The CDR3 coding sequence is TGTGCCAGCTCACCTTCGAGCGGGGGGGCAGTCAATGAGCAGTTCTTC. Amino acid sequence: CASSPSSGGAVNEQFF.

This clonotype was found many times. V and J are TRBV12-3 or TRBV12-4 and TRBJ2-1, with D hard to call. The CDR3 length is 14 residues. V shed 3 bases and J shed 6 bases, with 12 bases lying between them. CDR3 amino acids: CASSFTATGNEQFF. The CDR3 nucleotides read TGTGCCAGCAGTTTTACGGCCACGGGCAATGAGCAGTTCTTC.

Ten or more counts support this clonotype. The chain links TRBV28 to TRBJ2-3; tentative D call: TRBD2 (5 bases). The CDR3 is 14 residues long. Trimming removed 1 base at V and 1 base at J, with 6 bases between. Germline CDR1 reads MDHEN; CDR2 reads SYDVKM. The CDR3 reads CASSLLRGTDTQYF. CDR3 DNA: TGTGCCAGCAGTTTATTGCGGGGCACAGATACGCAGTATTTT.

This sequence joins TRBV4-1 and TRBJ2-7, with 12 nucleotides matching TRBD2. Germline V gives CDR1 MGHRA, CDR2 YSYEKL. V was pared by 5 bases and J by 2 bases, with 16 bases of the junction left unmatched. This CDR3 is 19 amino acids long. The CDR3 DNA sequence: TGCGCCAGCAGCTTAGAGGCTAGCGGGGGGGGGACCCACCCCTACGAGCAGTACTTC. This encodes CASSLEASGGGTHPYEQYF.

The CDR3 reads CASTLAGASYEQYF. CDR3 coding DNA: TGTGCCAGCACTTTGGCGGGTGCGTCCTACGAGCAGTACTTC. V usage is TRBV12-3 or TRBV12-4 and J usage is TRBJ2-7; tentatively, D is TRBD2 (5 bases). CDR3 size: 14 residues. With 7 bases removed from V and 1 base from J, the gap between germline ends came to 14 bases.

V is TRBV29-1 and J is TRBJ2-3, with a possible D match to TRBD1 (6 bases). V lost 5 bases to trimming and J lost 2 bases, with 14 bases between them. The CDR3 loop spans 14 amino acids. Germline CDR1 and CDR2: SQVTM and ANQGSEA. The CDR3 DNA reads as TGCAGCGTTTTGGTCGGGGACATCACAGATACGCAGTATTTT. Protein: CSVLVGDITDTQYF.

Ten or more counts support this clonotype. The chain has TRBV5-1 and TRBJ2-1, with unresolved D. CDR3 length: 14 residues. Germline assignment: CDR1 SGHRS and CDR2 YFSETQ. Deletions cut 0 bases from V and 7 bases from J, with 11 bases between. CDR3 sequence reads: CASSLAGNRNEQFF. The CDR3 nucleotides read TGCGCCAGCAGCTTGGCTGGGAACCGAAATGAGCAGTTCTTC.

The J gene is TRBJ2-1, the V gene TRBV14; 7 nucleotides agree with TRBD2. Unmatched junction bases numbered 15, after V lost 0 bases and J lost 4 bases. The CDR3 is 19 residues long. Germline CDR1 and CDR2: SGHDN and FVKESK. The CDR3 region is CASSQDVLVREYGYNEQFF. In DNA, the CDR3 is TGTGCCAGCAGCCAAGATGTCTTAGTGCGGGAGTACGGATACAATGAGCAGTTCTTC.

V gene TRBV28 combines with J gene TRBJ1-2, with a tentative D call TRBD1 (5 bases). CDR3 length: 16 residues. V shed 4 bases and J shed 4 bases, with 19 bases lying between them. Germline V gene lookup returns CDR1 MDHEN and CDR2 SYDVKM. The CDR3 reads CASSSIAARVSYGYTF. The CDR3 DNA sequence: TGTGCCAGCAGTTCGATCGCGGCCAGGGTGAGCTATGGCTACACCTTC.

This clonotype appeared a few times. The chain links TRBV6-1 to TRBJ2-1; 7 bases fit TRBD2. Germline V gives CDR1 MNHNS, CDR2 SASEGT. Trimming at V came to 7 bases and at J to 4 bases, leaving 4 bases not matched to a gene. This CDR3 comprises 13 residues. This chain's CDR3 is CASTAGVYNEQFF. The CDR3 region has the DNA TGTGCCAGCACGGCGGGAGTATACAATGAGCAGTTCTTC.

The genes are TRBV13 and TRBJ2-3, with D perhaps matching TRBD2 (6 bases). With 5 bases removed from V and 2 bases from J, the gap between germline ends came to 14 bases. Per the germline V gene, CDR1 is PRHDT and CDR2 is FYEKMQ (reference sequence). The CDR3 consists of 15 residues. CDR3 DNA sequence: TGTGCCAGCAGCCTCCAGACGGGAGTCACAGATACGCAGTATTTT. Protein sequence: CASSLQTGVTDTQYF.